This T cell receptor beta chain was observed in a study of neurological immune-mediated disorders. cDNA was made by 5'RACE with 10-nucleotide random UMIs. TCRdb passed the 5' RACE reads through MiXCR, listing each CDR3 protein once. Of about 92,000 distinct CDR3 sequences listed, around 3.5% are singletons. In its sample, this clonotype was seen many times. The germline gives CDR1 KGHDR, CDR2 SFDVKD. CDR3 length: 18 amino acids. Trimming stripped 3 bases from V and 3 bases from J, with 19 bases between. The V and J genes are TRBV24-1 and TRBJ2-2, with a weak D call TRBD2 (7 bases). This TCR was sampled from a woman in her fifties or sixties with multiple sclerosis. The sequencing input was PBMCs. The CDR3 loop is CATSDPSSGGAYTGELFF. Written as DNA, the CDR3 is TGTGCCACCAGTGATCCCTCTAGTGGGGGGGCGTACACCGGGGAGCTGTTTTTT.